The sequence of this TCR beta chain was determined in a study of human T cells and chemical hapten exposure. About the study: The study sensitized with 2% DPC on a 2 cm by 2 cm patch of upper inner arm skin. There were per-sample TCR yield variations, arising mainly from small pooled library volume differences.

Documented time point: patch test 1, 2 weeks after DPC sensitization. Treatment noted: therapeutic diphenylcyclopropenone sensitization with weekly scalp DPC. Alopecia patients between 18 and 70 years old and suitable for DPC were used as donors. Individual cDNA molecules in this library carried unique molecular identifiers. Via MiXCR, TCRdb re-called the RACE reads, giving one row per CDR3 protein. The table records 85,000 to 100,000 distinct CDR3 sequences, 9.5% to 15% of them present only once. The sequences come from whole blood, collected in connection with sensitization to the hapten diphenylcyclopropenone (DPC). The origin of this receptor is a woman aged 35 to 49 with alopecia areata. Some clones in this sample may be carry-over from other donors' samples.

CDR3 bases: TGCAGCGTCCTGGGACAGACCCAGACCCAGTACTTC. Encoded protein: CSVLGQTQTQYF. The rearrangement uses TRBV29-1 and TRBJ2-5; TRBD1 agrees at 7 bases. The CDR3 extends over 12 amino acids. With V trimmed by 6 bases and J by 6 bases, 7 bases remained unmatched. Germline V CDR1 and CDR2: SQVTM, ANQGSEA.